Below are 13 T cell receptor beta chains sequenced from a single sample in a study of blood T cell repertoires in COVID-19. Assay: immunoSEQ multiplex PCR; the TCRdb copy retains only in-frame clones and omits some. The sample contains roughly 320,000 clones, roughly 90% of which appear only once. The material sequenced was PBMCs or T cells enriched from blood (not recorded which). Receptor source: a woman younger than 45 who had been exposed to COVID-19.

J is TRBJ1-4 and V is TRBV2; 9 nucleotides agree with TRBD1. V lost 3 bases to trimming and J lost 8 bases; unmatched junction nucleotides: 7. Germline CDR1 SNHLY, CDR2 FYNNEI. This CDR3 spans 15 amino acids. The CDR3 sequence: CASSEATGGGEKLFF. CDR3 nucleotides: TGTGCCAGCAGTGAGGCGACAGGGGGAGGCGAAAAACTGTTTTTT.

This clone has a single count. V and J are TRBV27 and TRBJ1-5; perhaps TRBD1 as D (6 bases). Trimming cost V 5 bases and J 3 bases, with 17 bases left between them. The CDR3 is 16 residues long. Germline V gives CDR1 MNHEY, CDR2 SMNVEV (reference sequence). DNA for the CDR3: TGTGCCAGCAGTGCCCGATGGACAGCAAACAATCAGCCCCAGCATTTT. This gives the protein CASSARWTANNQPQHF.

The chain has TRBV4-3 and TRBJ1-1, with no clear D. Germline V gene data show CDR1 as LGHNA and CDR2 as YSLEER. The CDR3 contains 15 residues. With 4 bases removed from V and 8 bases from J, the gap between germline ends came to 20 bases. In nucleotides, the CDR3 is TGCGCCAGCAGCCCCCTCTTGACAAGCCCCACAGAAGCTTTCTTT. Protein product: CASSPLLTSPTEAFF.

The chain joins TRBV6-1 to TRBJ1-5; weak D call: TRBD1 (6 bases). There are 15 residues in the CDR3. Trimming stripped 0 bases from V and 5 bases from J, with 11 bases between. CDR1 is MNHNS and CDR2 is SASEGT in the germline V gene. The CDR3 bases are TGTGCCAGCAGTGAAGCCCAGGGGAGACATCAGCCCCAGCATTTT. This translates into CASSEAQGRHQPQHF.

J is TRBJ2-7 and V is TRBV5-1; 13 bases agree with TRBD2. From germline, CDR1 is SGHRS and CDR2 YFSETQ. The junction had 4 bases not matched to a gene; V was cut back by 3 bases and J by 1 base. This CDR3 spans 16 amino acids. Here the CDR3 reads CASSWTLAGGSYEQYF. DNA for the CDR3: TGCGCCAGCAGCTGGACACTAGCGGGGGGGTCCTACGAGCAGTACTTC.

The V and J genes are TRBV7-6 and TRBJ2-1, with 7 bases lining up with TRBD1. The CDR3 is made up of 17 amino acids. The V and J ends lost 1 base and 4 bases, in that order; junction bases with no gene match: 10. Per germline, CDR1 SGHVS and CDR2 FNYEAQ. CDR3 nucleotide sequence: TGTGCCAGCAGCTTAGGGGCCGGACAGGCAACATACAATGAGCAGTTCTTC. It yields the protein CASSLGAGQATYNEQFF. The variable domain in full, with the rest retrieved from reference TRBV7-6 and TRBJ2-1, is GAGVSQSPRYKVTKRGQDVALRCDPISGHVSLYWYRQALGQGPEFLTYFNYEAQQDKSGLPNDRFSAERPEGSISTLTIQRTEQRDSAMYRCASSLGAGQATYNEQFFGPGTRLTVL.

The rearrangement joins TRBV5-6 to TRBJ1-2; no clear D. Germline V gene sequence: CDR1 SGHDT, CDR2 YYEEEE. The CDR3 has 12 residues. V lost 5 bases to trimming and J lost 8 bases, with 13 bases between them. The CDR3 reads CASRRALVGYTF. As DNA, the CDR3 is TGTGCCAGCAGGCGTGCTTTAGTGGGCTACACCTTC. The full variable domain, its missing parts supplied by reference TRBV5-6 and TRBJ1-2, is DAGVTQSPTHLIKTRGQQVTLRCSPKSGHDTVSWYQQALGQGPQFIFQYYEEEERQRGNFPDRFSGHQFPNYSSELNVNALLLGDSALYLCASRRALVGYTFGSGTRLTVV.

The chain has TRBV4-1 and TRBJ2-5; unclear D gene. Trimming shortened V by 4 bases and J by 0 bases, and 12 bases separated the two germline ends. CDR1 and CDR2 (germline): MGHRA, YSYEKL. CDR3 length: 15 residues. The CDR3 region is CASSRLGRDQETQYF. CDR3 DNA: TGCGCCAGCAGCCGCCTAGGCCGGGACCAAGAGACCCAGTACTTC.

The table lists this clone with a count of one. The chain employs TRBV12-3 or TRBV12-4 and TRBJ1-5; D gene unclear. The V and J ends lost 3 bases and 9 bases respectively, with 12 bases between them. The CDR3 covers 13 residues. The CDR3: CASSLVLVGPQHF. The DNA for the CDR3 is TGTGCCAGCAGTTTGGTCCTGGTCGGGCCCCAGCATTTT.

The CDR3 sequence: CASSSSPPSGGPRDTQYF. As DNA, the CDR3 is TGCGCCAGCAGCTCCTCACCTCCTAGCGGGGGCCCCCGGGATACGCAGTATTTT. The J gene is TRBJ2-3, the V gene TRBV5-1, with 10 bases lining up with TRBD2. V gave up 3 bases and J gave up 6 bases; unmatched junction bases: 16. This CDR3 is 18 amino acids long. Germline assignment: CDR1 SGHRS and CDR2 YFSETQ.

J is TRBJ2-1 and V is TRBV6-5; the D gene is possibly TRBD1 (7 bases). Germline V lookup: CDR1 MNHEY, CDR2 SVGAGI. The CDR3 runs 16 residues. V dropped 4 bases and J dropped 0 bases, with 13 bases sitting between them. In DNA form, the CDR3 reads TGTGCCAGCAGTTCCGCGGGACAGAGCTCCTACAATGAGCAGTTCTTC. It is translated as CASSSAGQSSYNEQFF.

This chain links TRBV7-2 with TRBJ2-5; possibly TRBD1 for D (6 bases). V lost 0 bases and J lost 5, with 25 bases in between. CDR1 SGHTA and CDR2 FQGNSA come from the germline V gene. The CDR3 is 19 amino acids. The CDR3 reads CASSLAYIPTEMRGETQYF. CDR3 sequence (DNA): TGTGCCAGCAGCTTAGCTTATATCCCTACTGAAATGAGGGGGGAGACCCAGTACTTC.

The chain links TRBV4-1 to TRBJ1-1, with a possible D match to TRBD1 (5 bases). The CDR3 spans 12 residues. Trimming took off 4 bases at V and 11 bases at J, with 14 bases between the two ends. Germline lookup yields CDR1 MGHRA and CDR2 YSYEKL. This CDR3 is CASSPLWGSAFF. The CDR3 nucleotides are TGCGCCAGCAGCCCCCTGTGGGGCTCGGCTTTCTTT.